One sample yielded the 23 T cell receptor beta chains listed below, sequenced in a study of cytomegalovirus exposure and HLA in healthy donors (dated by TCRdb to about 2017). Libraries came from the immunoSEQ multiplex PCR assay. The multiplex PCR relied on a mix of 60 forward primers for TCR Vbeta segments and 13 reverse primers for TCR Jbeta segments. TCRdb stores this immuneACCESS table with in-frame sequences only. Part of the clones is absent; in the studies checked, under half of the shortfall reflects unresolved V genes, and no reason is known for the rest. The sample table contains about 130,000 clones; only one count was recorded for approximately 80% of them. Approximately 2% of the sample belongs to the ten largest clones. The sequenced material came from PBMCs. The receptors here all came from a young man in good health and CMV-seronegative.

Notes on this clone: The junction differs from germline at one of its ends, possibly a read error. The chain recombines TRBV7-9 with TRBJ2-6; the D gene is possibly TRBD2 (5 bases). Germline CDR1 is SEHNR and CDR2 is FQNEAQ (reference sequence). The CDR3 length is 17 residues. The CDR3 is CSSTFRGASSGANVLTF. DNA of the CDR3: TGTTCCAGCACTTTCCGGGGAGCTAGCTCTGGGGCCAACGTCCTGACTTTC.

The chain recombines TRBV18 with TRBJ2-1, with D possibly matching TRBD1 (7 bases). CDR3 length: 16 amino acids. Germline CDR1 KGHSH, CDR2 LQKENI. V shed 0 bases and J shed 4 bases, with 13 bases lying between them. The CDR3 coding sequence is TGTGCCAGCTCACCACCTTTACAGGGGAGGTACAATGAGCAGTTCTTC. This codes for CASSPPLQGRYNEQFF.

The chain couples TRBV7-2 to TRBJ1-2, with TRBD1 matching 12 bases. Germline assignment: CDR1 SGHTA and CDR2 FQGNSA. V lost 3 bases to trimming and J lost 7 bases; unmatched junction nucleotides: 3. This CDR3 is 14 amino acids long. For the CDR3, the DNA is TGTGCCAGCAGCTTGGGACAGGGGGCAGGTGGCTACACCTTC. Its translation is CASSLGQGAGGYTF.

The chain carries TRBV28 and TRBJ1-2; D unclear. The CDR3 consists of 13 residues. The germline V gene encodes CDR1 MDHEN and CDR2 SYDVKM. V lost 6 bases and J lost 2, with 10 bases in between. The chain's CDR3 is CASSGGLNYGYTF. The CDR3 DNA follows: TGTGCCAGCAGCGGCGGACTAAACTATGGCTACACCTTC.

This sequence joins TRBV11-3 and TRBJ2-5; TRBD2 might be the D (7 bases). This CDR3 is built from 14 residues. Between the trimmed V and J ends, which lost 5 bases and 3 bases, there was a span of 13 bases. Germline CDR1 reads SGHNT; CDR2 reads YENEEA. CDR3 in DNA: TGTGCCAGCAGCCAGAGGGGGGGGAAAGAGACCCAGTACTTC. Protein sequence: CASSQRGGKETQYF.

The genes are TRBV6-5 and TRBJ1-2; no definite D call. Germline V gives CDR1 MNHEY, CDR2 SVGAGI. Trimming cost V 8 bases and J 1 base, with 14 bases left between them. The CDR3 runs 14 residues. As DNA, the CDR3 is TGTGCCAGCCGTAATGCAGGCCTTAACTATGGCTACACCTTC. Its translation: CASRNAGLNYGYTF.

The rearrangement uses TRBV11-2 and TRBJ1-2; 7 bases line up with TRBD1. Trimming at V came to 5 bases and at J to 7 bases, leaving 10 bases not matched to a gene. The CDR3 is 14 residues long. CDR1 and CDR2 from the germline V gene are SGHAT and FQNNGV. The CDR3 protein is CASSPRDSRSGYTF. In nucleotides, the CDR3 is TGTGCCAGCAGCCCCCGGGACAGCAGGAGTGGCTACACCTTC.

The chain employs TRBV6-1 and TRBJ2-4; D uncertain. The CDR3 is 14 residues long. Looked up from germline, CDR1 is MNHNS and CDR2 is SASEGT. V gave up 6 bases and J gave up 2 bases, with 11 bases separating them. The CDR3 protein is CASSYSVPKNIQYF. The CDR3 DNA reads as TGTGCCAGCAGCTACAGTGTTCCCAAAAACATTCAGTACTTC.

The chain has TRBV7-2 and TRBJ1-2, with D unclear. Germline V lookup: CDR1 SGHTA, CDR2 FQGNSA. Trimming left V 7 bases short and J 4 bases short, with 22 bases between. The CDR3 has 16 residues. CDR3 DNA sequence: TGTGCCAGCACCATCCCCCTACACGGGATAGGCTATGGCTACACCTTC. Amino acids: CASTIPLHGIGYGYTF.

This clone has only a few counts. The rearrangement links TRBV28 to TRBJ2-7; 8 bases line up with TRBD2. Germline lookup yields CDR1 MDHEN and CDR2 SYDVKM. V lost 3 bases and J lost 0; bases outside the gene matches: 7. The CDR3 covers 16 residues. CDR3 amino acids: CASSFSLAGLSYEQYF. DNA of the CDR3: TGTGCCAGCAGTTTTAGCCTAGCGGGTCTCTCCTACGAGCAGTACTTC.

This clone turned up a few times. V usage is TRBV10-3 and J usage is TRBJ1-1; maybe TRBD1 (5 bases). The CDR3 sequence is 13 residues long. Between the trimmed V and J ends, which lost 8 bases and 7 bases, there was a span of 17 bases. CDR1 is ENHRY and CDR2 is SYGVKD in the germline V gene. The CDR3 spells CAIGEGPRDEAFF. DNA for the CDR3: TGTGCCATCGGGGAGGGACCCCGAGATGAAGCTTTCTTT.

The chain is built from TRBV7-9 and TRBJ2-2; D gene unclear. Looked up from germline, CDR1 is SEHNR and CDR2 is FQNEAQ (reference sequence). The CDR3 consists of 14 residues. V was clipped by 5 bases and J by 4 bases, with 11 bases between them. The DNA for the CDR3 is TGTGCCAGCAGCAATCCGACTCGCACCGGGGAGCTGTTTTTT. It translates to CASSNPTRTGELFF.

J is TRBJ2-1 and V is TRBV5-4; TRBD2 aligns across 8 bases. The germline gives CDR1 SGHNT, CDR2 YYREEE (reference sequence). The CDR3 totals 15 residues. The V gene end was trimmed by 0 bases and the J gene end by 7 bases; junction bases not matched to a gene: 6. The CDR3 is CASSLGTSKVNEQFF. The CDR3 region has the DNA TGTGCCAGCAGCTTGGGGACTAGCAAGGTAAATGAGCAGTTCTTC.

This clone was seen a single time. This chain links TRBV18 with TRBJ2-3; possible D gene TRBD1, 5 bases. This CDR3 is 16 amino acids long. The V and J ends lost 3 bases and 0 bases respectively, with 13 bases between them. CDR1 is KGHSH, CDR2 LQKENI, per germline. The CDR3 coding sequence is TGTGCCAGCTCACCTGGGGCGACCACTAGCACAGATACGCAGTATTTT. Protein product: CASSPGATTSTDTQYF.

This clone is a singleton in its sample. The chain joins TRBV7-2 to TRBJ1-2; D is unresolved. Trimming pared 5 bases from V and 5 bases from J, leaving 12 bases between. This CDR3 contains 13 residues. Germline V gene sequence: CDR1 SGHTA, CDR2 FQGNSA. Here the CDR3 DNA reads TGTGCCAGCAGCCCGGCACAGCAATATGGCTACACCTTC. Translated, it gives CASSPAQQYGYTF.

CDR3 amino acids: CASSQGLAGGGPYEQYF. The CDR3 DNA reads TGTGCCAGCAGCCAAGGGCTCGCGGGAGGCGGCCCCTACGAGCAGTACTTC. This chain connects TRBV4-2 to TRBJ2-7; 8 bases line up with TRBD2. Germline V gene sequence: CDR1 LGHNA, CDR2 YNFKEQ. The CDR3 is made up of 17 amino acids. Losses at the gene ends were 1 base for V and 2 bases for J; bases not matched to a gene: 10.

The count of this clone is one. V is TRBV5-1 and J is TRBJ2-1; D is possibly TRBD2 (6 bases). Germline CDR1 reads SGHRS; CDR2 reads YFSETQ. CDR3 length equals 11 residues. Trimming removed 3 bases at V and 10 bases at J, with 8 bases between. The CDR3 DNA is TGCGCCAGCAGCTCTCTAGCGGAGCAGTTCTTC. It yields the protein CASSSLAEQFF. The full variable domain, in which reference TRBV5-1 and TRBJ2-1 provide the parts outside the CDR3, is KAGVTQTPRYLIKTRGQQVTLSCSPISGHRSVSWYQQTPGQGLQFLFEYFSETQRNKGNFPGRFSGRQFSNSRSEMNVSTLELGDSALYLCASSSLAEQFFGPGTRLTVL.

The chain is built from TRBV19 and TRBJ2-1; 8 nucleotides line up with TRBD2. Looked up from germline, CDR1 is LNHDA and CDR2 is SQIVND (reference sequence). Unmatched junction bases numbered 9, after V lost 6 bases and J lost 8 bases. There are 14 residues in the CDR3. CDR3 region: CASSLWTSKYEQFF. CDR3 DNA: TGTGCCAGTAGCCTTTGGACTAGCAAGTATGAGCAGTTCTTC.

This chain connects TRBV6-5 to TRBJ2-2; D is perhaps TRBD2 (6 bases). V was trimmed by 10 bases and J by 0 bases, leaving 12 bases between them. The length of the CDR3 is 14 residues. CDR1 is MNHEY, CDR2 SVGAGI, per germline. CDR3 amino acids: CATEGLANTGELFF. CDR3 nucleotide sequence: TGTGCCACCGAGGGACTGGCGAACACCGGGGAGCTGTTTTTT.

This clone appeared a single time. The J gene is TRBJ2-1, the V gene TRBV28; the match to TRBD2 covers 7 bases. V lost 7 bases and J lost 5; bases outside the gene matches: 11. The CDR3 is made up of 15 amino acids. Germline loops: CDR1 MDHEN, CDR2 SYDVKM. The CDR3 loop is CASTIPGLADNEQFF. The DNA for the CDR3 is TGTGCCAGCACCATACCGGGGCTAGCGGACAATGAGCAGTTCTTC.

The chain has TRBV12-5 and TRBJ1-1; the D gene is possibly TRBD1 (6 bases). Germline V gene sequence: CDR1 LGHNT, CDR2 FRNRAP. The V gene lost 7 bases and the J gene lost 4 bases, with 13 bases spanning the gap. CDR3 length equals 13 residues. The DNA for the CDR3 is TGTGCTAGTGCCTTTACAGGGAGCACTGAAGCTTTCTTT. Translating it yields CASAFTGSTEAFF. Full variable domain (rest looked up from reference TRBV12-5 and TRBJ1-1): DARVTQTPRHKVTEMGQEVTMRCQPILGHNTVFWYRQTMMQGLELLAYFRNRAPLDDSGMPKDRFSAEMPDATLATLKIQPSEPRDSAVYFCASAFTGSTEAFFGQGTRLTVV.

V and J are TRBV10-3 and TRBJ2-5; D unclear. CDR1 and CDR2 (germline): ENHRY, SYGVKD. V was trimmed by 8 bases and J by 1 base, leaving 11 bases between them. The CDR3 runs 13 residues. The CDR3 DNA sequence: TGTGCCATCTGTTCCGTGGCCCAAGAGACCCAGTACTTC. Translated: CAICSVAQETQYF.

This clone was recorded once. This chain uses TRBV19 with TRBJ2-1; the match to TRBD2 covers 11 bases. Trimming cost V 5 bases and J 5 bases; bases outside gene matches: 5. The germline gives CDR1 LNHDA, CDR2 SQIVND (reference sequence). The CDR3 loop spans 15 amino acids. This CDR3 reads CASSAGLAGNNEQFF. The CDR3 nucleotides read TGTGCCAGTAGTGCCGGACTAGCGGGTAACAATGAGCAGTTCTTC.